The clone carrying this T cell receptor beta chain was counted many times. The antigen remains unidentified. The data stem from a study of T cells in Graves' hyperthyroidism and ophthalmopathy. General observations from the study: A model of 13 V-J features distinguished ophthalmopathy from stable hyperthyroidism.

The CDR3 regions of TCR beta were amplified from RNA transcripts. First-round RT-PCR with HTBI primers amplified the TCR CDR3 region. TCRdb re-called the multiplex PCR reads through MiXCR, storing one row per CDR3 protein. The table shows fewer than 550,000 distinct CDR3 sequences, with less than 20% occurring only once. A lack of ophthalmopathy progression within 18 months defined stable Graves' hyperthyroidism. The patients, who ranged from 18 to 65 in age, presented with newly diagnosed hyperthyroidism lasting under 2 months. The clonotype originates from a woman aged 18-35 years with Graves' hyperthyroidism. The specimen was blood.

CDR3 bases: TGCAGCGTTCGCGGGCCCTTCTACGAGCAGTACTTC. It codes for CSVRGPFYEQYF. The chain combines TRBV29-1 with TRBJ2-7; tentatively, D is TRBD2 (5 bases). The germline gives CDR1 SQVTM, CDR2 ANQGSEA. The CDR3 has 12 residues. The V end lost 5 bases, the J end lost 3 bases, and 11 bases lay between the germline ends.